This TCR beta chain comes out of a study of T cell repertoires in cytomegalovirus infection. Across the whole study: CMV infection plus the matching HLA type was flagged by public TCR beta signatures.

Study-wide results and caveats: HLA-C-restricted CMV-specific TCR beta clonotypes prevailed in the ex vivo response. Carriers of CMV and the relevant HLA type were discriminated by public TCR beta frequency.

The length of the CDR3 is 13 residues. Using its own MiXCR run on the reads, TCRdb lists one record per CDR3 protein. Of around 450,000 distinct CDR3 sequences in the sample, roughly 30% were seen once. In regard to this clonotype: Its antigen is as yet unknown. At one end the junction does not follow the germline gene, possibly because of a read error.

Material: PBMCs. The chain couples TRBV12-3 or TRBV12-4 to TRBJ2-7, with a tentative D call TRBD2 (5 bases). The sequence was collected from a human donor in good health (CMV status not recorded). Some clones in this sample may be carry-over from other donors' samples. The CDR3 here is CSSSLARSYEQYF. CDR3 DNA: TGTTCCAGCAGTTTAGCGAGGTCCTACGAGCAGTACTTC.